What follows describes a single TCR beta chain. These data originate in a study of blood T cell repertoires in COVID-19. As for the study in general: Whether acute or convalescent, the COVID-19 samples came from the United States, Italy and Spain. Sample material is recorded as cDNA or gDNA derived from T cells, B-cell-depleted T cells, or PBMCs.

In the original analysis: Amplification of reference gene primers was used by the study to estimate nucleated cell counts. Clones were sequenced by immunoSEQ multiplex PCR, and TCRdb holds only the in-frame ones, with some missing. V and J calls and clone size follow that table, whereas D and trimming were derived from the DNA. Among 200,000 to 250,000 clones listed, around 80% were seen once. Germline CDR1 is LNHNV and CDR2 is YYDKDF (reference sequence). The CDR3 spans 18 residues. Losses at the gene ends were 0 bases for V and 2 bases for J; bases not matched to a gene: 10. The chain couples TRBV15 to TRBJ2-5; 9 nucleotides agree with TRBD1. The sequenced sample was peripheral blood. The TCR originated in a woman aged 80 or over with acute or convalescent COVID-19. In DNA, the CDR3 is TGTGCCACCAGCAGAGATGTCCCCGGGACAGGGTCTCAAGAGACCCAGTACTTC. Its protein product is CATSRDVPGTGSQETQYF.